The TCR beta chain under discussion was sequenced for a study of T cells after posttransplantation cyclophosphamide. This CDR3 has 13 residues. The trim removed 3 bases at V and 6 bases at J, leaving 5 bases unmatched. CDR1 is SGHNT and CDR2 is YYREEE in the germline V gene (reference sequence). Sampled 1 year posttransplant, controls received myeloablative marrow transplants, methotrexate and a calcineurin inhibitor. Sequencing was performed with immunoSEQ multiplex PCR; in TCRdb, only in-frame clones are kept and a portion is missing. Of some 21,000 clones listed, more than 80% were seen once; the top ten hold roughly 2%. Study-wide findings and caveats: Tissue-infiltrating T cells from skin or gut overlapped little with blood T cells.

As concerns this clone: Its antigen is unknown.

This TCR came from a female patient between 30 and 40 years old who received an allogeneic stem cell transplant from an unrelated donor, was CMV-positive, and had acute and chronic GVHD. The graft donor may be the source of some T cells. The sample here was PBMCs, taken approximately twelve months after allogeneic stem cell transplant with calcineurin inhibitor and methotrexate. The genes are TRBV5-4 and TRBJ1-2, with 7 bases that match TRBD1. This CDR3 reads CASSSKGANGYTF. DNA for the CDR3: TGTGCCAGCAGCTCAAAGGGGGCTAATGGCTACACCTTC.